These 14 T cell receptor beta chains were sequenced from one sample in a study of identical twins' blood T cells. MiXCR, run by TCRdb on the 5' RACE reads, gives a single entry per CDR3 protein. Here the sample spans fewer than 450,000 distinct CDR3 sequences, over 25% being singletons. The specimen was PBMCs. The receptors stem from a woman aged 18 to 55 in good health.

This clonotype has more than one count but fewer than ten. The chain recombines TRBV20-1 with TRBJ2-7; 11 bases match TRBD2. V shed 5 bases and J 7 bases; nucleotides not matched to a gene: 10. CDR3 length: 14 amino acids. Germline V gives CDR1 DFQATT, CDR2 SNEGSKA (reference sequence). CDR3 sequence (DNA): TGCAGTGCTCCCCAAGTAGCGGGAGGGAATGAGCAGTACTTC. Translation: CSAPQVAGGNEQYF.

The rearrangement joins TRBV20-1 to TRBJ1-1, with 9 bases identical to TRBD1. V was clipped by 6 bases and J by 6 bases; unmatched bases: 11. The germline CDR1 and CDR2 sequences are DFQATT and SNEGSKA (reference sequence). The CDR3 sequence is 14 residues long. CDR3 in DNA: TGCAGTGCCGCTAATGACAGGGGGTACCCTGAAGCTTTCTTT. This translates into CSAANDRGYPEAFF.

This clonotype has only a few counts. This chain connects TRBV20-1 to TRBJ1-1; perhaps TRBD1 as D (6 bases). The germline gives CDR1 DFQATT, CDR2 SNEGSKA (reference sequence). The CDR3 extends over 14 amino acids. With 2 bases removed from V and 6 bases from J, the gap between germline ends came to 16 bases. The CDR3 coding sequence is TGCAGTGCTAGACCCCCCGGACAGTCGGCTGAAGCTTTCTTT. This codes for CSARPPGQSAEAFF.

This clonotype was counted only a few times. The genes are TRBV20-1 and TRBJ2-1; D gene uncertain. The CDR3 length is 15 residues. Germline CDR1 and CDR2: DFQATT and SNEGSKA (reference sequence). V was pared by 6 bases and J by 0 bases, with 15 bases between. CDR3 in amino acids: CSASRPGPSYNEQFF. Here the CDR3 DNA reads TGCAGTGCGAGTCGTCCGGGCCCCTCCTACAATGAGCAGTTCTTC.

Ten or more counts support this clonotype. The V and J genes are TRBV5-1 and TRBJ1-1; no clear D gene. The CDR3 loop spans 11 amino acids. The V end lost 4 bases, the J end lost 3 bases, and 4 bases lay between the germline ends. Germline V CDR1 and CDR2: SGHRS, YFSETQ. CDR3 residues: CASSGHTEAFF. As DNA, the CDR3 is TGCGCCAGCAGCGGCCACACTGAAGCTTTCTTT.

The chain employs TRBV5-4 and TRBJ2-5; D is perhaps TRBD1 or TRBD2 (6 bases each). Deletions cut 5 bases from V and 3 bases from J, with 20 bases between. From germline, CDR1 is SGHNT and CDR2 YYREEE (reference sequence). The CDR3 totals 16 residues. The CDR3 sequence is CASSRPEGGEKETQYF. Here the CDR3 DNA reads TGTGCCAGCAGTCGACCGGAGGGGGGAGAAAAAGAGACCCAGTACTTC.

This clonotype was seen only a few times. V gene TRBV6-5 combines with J gene TRBJ1-2; possibly TRBD1 for D (6 bases). V was pared by 3 bases and J by 2 bases, with 16 bases between. The CDR3 has 16 amino acids. Germline V gives CDR1 MNHEY, CDR2 SVGAGI. For the CDR3, the DNA is TGTGCCAGCAGTTATGGCCGGGGAGGGGGAAACTATGGCTACACCTTC. It specifies CASSYGRGGGNYGYTF.

The rearrangement uses TRBV12-5 and TRBJ2-2, with no clear D. The V end was cut by 6 bases, the J end by 0 bases, with 8 bases between. In germline, CDR1 is LGHNT, CDR2 FRNRAP. This CDR3 has 14 residues. CDR3 nucleotide sequence: TGTGCTAGTGGCCCTTATGCGAACACCGGGGAGCTGTTTTTT. Protein product: CASGPYANTGELFF.

This clonotype was seen a handful of times. This sequence joins TRBV6-4 and TRBJ1-2, with D possibly matching TRBD1 (6 bases). Per the germline V gene, CDR1 is MRHNA and CDR2 is SNTAGT. Between the trimmed V and J ends, which lost 5 bases and 4 bases, there was a span of 14 bases. This CDR3 contains 14 residues. CDR3 protein: CASSPRTGFYGYTF. The CDR3 DNA is TGTGCCAGCAGTCCTCGAACAGGGTTCTATGGCTACACCTTC.

The rearrangement joins TRBV10-3 to TRBJ1-5; 9 bases align to TRBD1. The CDR3 is 12 residues long. After removal of 10 bases from V and 7 bases from J, the junction contained 5 bases not matched to a gene. The germline gives CDR1 ENHRY, CDR2 SYGVKD. The CDR3 protein is CATGQGDQPQHF. The CDR3 DNA reads as TGTGCCACGGGACAGGGTGACCAGCCCCAGCATTTT.

This clonotype has only one observation. This chain links TRBV19 with TRBJ2-1; D perhaps matches TRBD1 (6 bases). V was trimmed by 2 bases and J by 6 bases, leaving 14 bases between them. Germline CDR1 LNHDA, CDR2 SQIVND (reference sequence). The CDR3 spans 15 residues. CDR3 residues: CASSIRAGVRNEQFF. The CDR3 nucleotides read TGTGCCAGTAGTATAAGGGCAGGGGTGCGCAATGAGCAGTTCTTC.

Worth noting for this clonotype: One end of the junction does not line up with germline, which may come from a read error. V usage is TRBV27 and J usage is TRBJ1-1; no clear D. Germline loops: CDR1 MNHEY, CDR2 SMNVEV (reference sequence). This CDR3 region has 15 residues. CDR3 DNA: TGTGCCGGCAGTTTCGCGGAGGGCTGGTACACTGAAGCTTTCTTT. Its protein is CAGSFAEGWYTEAFF.

This clonotype was picked up a small number of times. J is TRBJ1-2 and V is TRBV27; unclear D gene. The CDR3 has 15 residues. Germline V gene lookup returns CDR1 MNHEY and CDR2 SMNVEV (reference sequence). The germline V and J ends were trimmed by 9 bases and 4 bases, with 21 bases remaining between them. The DNA of the CDR3 is TGTGCCAGTATTGGGAGCGTGGGTGGAGGCTATGGCTACACCTTC. Amino acid sequence: CASIGSVGGGYGYTF.

The chain links TRBV7-8 to TRBJ1-1, with D possibly being TRBD1 (5 bases). Trimming took 0 bases from V and 3 from J, leaving 23 bases between them. The germline V gene has CDR1 SGHVS and CDR2 FQNEAQ. The CDR3 extends over 19 amino acids. The DNA of the CDR3 is TGTGCCAGCAGCTTAGCGATAACCGGGACGCCACTGTTGGACACTGAAGCTTTCTTT. Amino acid sequence: CASSLAITGTPLLDTEAFF. The variable domain in full, with the rest retrieved from reference TRBV7-8 and TRBJ1-1, is GAGVSQSPRYKVAKRGQDVALRCDPISGHVSLFWYQQALGQGPEFLTYFQNEAQLDKSGLPSDRFFAERPEGSVSTLKIQRTQQEDSAVYLCASSLAITGTPLLDTEAFFGQGTRLTVV.